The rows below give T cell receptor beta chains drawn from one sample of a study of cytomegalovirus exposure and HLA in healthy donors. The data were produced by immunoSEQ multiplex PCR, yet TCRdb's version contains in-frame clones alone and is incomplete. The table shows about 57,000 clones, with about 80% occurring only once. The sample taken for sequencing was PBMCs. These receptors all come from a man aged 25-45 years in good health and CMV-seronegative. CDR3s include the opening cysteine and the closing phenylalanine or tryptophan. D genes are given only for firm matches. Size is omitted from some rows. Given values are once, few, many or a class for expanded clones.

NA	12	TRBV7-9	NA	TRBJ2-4	CASSRPQDIQYF	TGTGCCAGCAGCCGCCCCCAGGATATTCAGTACTTC
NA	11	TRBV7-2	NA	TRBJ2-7	CASSPSYEQYF	TGTGCCAGCAGCCCGTCCTACGAGCAGTACTTC
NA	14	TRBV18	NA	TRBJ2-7	CASSIGSVGYEQYF	TGTGCCAGCTCAATAGGGAGTGTGGGCTACGAGCAGTACTTC
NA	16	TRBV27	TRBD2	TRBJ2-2	CASSFLAGGYTGELFF	TGTGCCAGCAGTTTCCTAGCGGGAGGATACACCGGGGAGCTGTTTTTT
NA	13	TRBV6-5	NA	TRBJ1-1	CASTRGWETEAFF	TGTGCCAGTACGAGGGGGTGGGAAACTGAAGCTTTCTTT
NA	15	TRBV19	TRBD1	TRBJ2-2	CASSIDATGAGELFF	TGTGCCAGTAGTATAGACGCTACAGGGGCCGGGGAGCTGTTTTTT
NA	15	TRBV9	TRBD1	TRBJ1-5	CASSVGQGGNQPQHF	TGTGCCAGCAGCGTAGGACAGGGGGGCAATCAGCCCCAGCATTTT
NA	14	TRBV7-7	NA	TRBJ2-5	CASSLGLARETQYF	TGTGCCAGCAGCTTGGGACTCGCCCGGGAGACCCAGTACTTC
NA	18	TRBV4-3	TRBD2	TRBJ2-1	CASSQRLTGTSGYNEQFF	TGCGCCAGCAGCCAAAGATTGACCGGGACTAGCGGATACAATGAGCAGTTCTTC
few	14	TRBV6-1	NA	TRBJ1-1	CASSVLIENTEAFF	TGTGCCAGCAGTGTACTGATAGAGAACACTGAAGCTTTCTTT
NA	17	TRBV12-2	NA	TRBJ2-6	CASRTGPGIGGANVLTF	TGTGCAAGTCGCACAGGGCCGGGGATAGGAGGGGCCAACGTCCTGACTTTC
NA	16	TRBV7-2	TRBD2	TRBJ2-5	CASSPKRLAGSETQYF	TGTGCCAGCAGCCCTAAGCGACTAGCGGGCTCAGAGACCCAGTACTTC
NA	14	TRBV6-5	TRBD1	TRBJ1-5	CASSDRGRGQPQHF	TGTGCCAGCAGCGACAGGGGGCGCGGTCAGCCCCAGCATTTT
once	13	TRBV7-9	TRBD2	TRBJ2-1	CASSLLTSGEQFF	TGTGCCAGCAGCTTATTGACTAGCGGTGAGCAGTTCTTC
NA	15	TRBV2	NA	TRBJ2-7	CASRQEASGSYEQYF	TGTGCCAGCAGGCAGGAGGCCTCGGGCTCCTACGAGCAGTACTTC
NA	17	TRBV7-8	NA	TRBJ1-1	CASSLYFSGGLNTEAFF	TGTGCCAGCAGCTTATATTTTAGCGGCGGCCTGAACACTGAAGCTTTCTTT
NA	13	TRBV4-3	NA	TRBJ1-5	CASSQDSNQPQHF	TGCGCCAGCAGCCAGGACAGTAATCAGCCCCAGCATTTT
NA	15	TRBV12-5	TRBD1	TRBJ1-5	CASGPPNDRGQPQHF	TGTGCTAGTGGTCCCCCCAACGACAGGGGGCAGCCCCAGCATTTT
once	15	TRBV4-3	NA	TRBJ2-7	CASSQAAGAGYEQYF	TGCGCCAGCAGCCAAGCGGCGGGGGCCGGATACGAGCAGTACTTC
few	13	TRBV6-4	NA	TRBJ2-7	CASSDSERDEQYF	TGTGCCAGCAGTGATTCCGAGCGGGACGAGCAGTACTTC
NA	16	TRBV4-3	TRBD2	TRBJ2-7	CASSQDRGGALYEQYF	TGCGCCAGCAGCCAAGATCGGGGGGGTGCACTCTACGAGCAGTACTTC
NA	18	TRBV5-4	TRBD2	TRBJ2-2	CASSPGGSGGANAGELFF	TGTGCCAGCAGCCCGGGGGGTAGCGGGGGGGCCAACGCCGGGGAGCTGTTTTTT
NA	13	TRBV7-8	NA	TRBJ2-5	CASSFPPTVTQYF	TGTGCCAGCAGCTTTCCTCCGACAGTTACCCAGTACTTC
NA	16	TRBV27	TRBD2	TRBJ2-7	CASSPRTSGRPSEQYF	TGTGCCAGCAGTCCACGGACTAGCGGGAGACCTAGCGAGCAGTACTTC
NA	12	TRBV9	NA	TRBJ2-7	CASSVEGQEQYF	TGTGCCAGCAGCGTAGAGGGGCAGGAGCAGTACTTC
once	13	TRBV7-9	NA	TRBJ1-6	CASRSTVDSPLHF	TGTGCCAGCAGGTCGACAGTAGATTCACCCCTCCACTTT
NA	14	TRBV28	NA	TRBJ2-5	CASSLGAPLETQYF	TGTGCCAGCAGTTTAGGGGCCCCCCTTGAGACCCAGTACTTC
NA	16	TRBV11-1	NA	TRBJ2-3	CASSQLTGFTADTQYF	TGTGCCAGCAGCCAATTGACAGGATTTACGGCAGATACGCAGTATTTT
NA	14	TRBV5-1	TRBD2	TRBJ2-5	CASSLGDYQETQYF	TGCGCCAGCAGCTTGGGGGACTATCAAGAGACCCAGTACTTC
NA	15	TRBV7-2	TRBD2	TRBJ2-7	CASSLAAGVAYEQYF	TGTGCCAGCAGCTTAGCGGCGGGGGTTGCCTACGAGCAGTACTTC
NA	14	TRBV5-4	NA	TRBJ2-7	CASSLVGSSYEQYF	TGTGCCAGCAGCTTAGTCGGGAGCTCCTACGAGCAGTACTTC
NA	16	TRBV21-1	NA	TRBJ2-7	CASSKKPGLAGDEQYF	TGTGCCAGCTCCAAAAAGCCGGGACTAGCGGGAGACGAGCAGTACTTC